A single sample is the source of the 11 T cell receptor beta chains below, sequenced in a study of T cell clonotyping in hematopoietic cell transplantation. Assay: immunoSEQ multiplex PCR; the TCRdb copy retains only in-frame clones and omits some. The repertoire has 6,500 or so clones, 95% to 97% of them found once; the top ten carry about a sixth. Indicated time point: recipient sample about 28 days before transplant, after cytoreduction. Specimen: peripheral blood mononuclear cells, collected before stem cell transplant. Source of these receptors: a man aged 65 to 85 with acute myeloid leukemia. Some clones in this sample may be carry-over from other donors' samples.

CDR3 sequence reads: CASSYILGANYGYTF. The CDR3 DNA reads TGTGCCAGCAGTTACATCTTGGGGGCCAACTATGGCTACACCTTC. This rearrangement joins TRBV6-5 to TRBJ1-2, with D possibly being TRBD1 (6 bases). V lost 2 bases and J lost 2, with 12 bases in between. In germline, CDR1 is MNHEY, CDR2 SVGAGI. CDR3 length: 15 amino acids.

The sample holds one count of this clone. The chain is built from TRBV30 and TRBJ1-5; 9 nucleotides agree with TRBD1. The CDR3 loop spans 13 amino acids. V lost 4 bases to trimming and J lost 5 bases; unmatched junction nucleotides: 3. CDR1 and CDR2 (germline): GTSNPN, SVGIG (reference sequence). CDR3 nucleotide sequence: TGTGCCTGGAAACAGGGGGCGGATCAGCCCCAGCATTTT. The encoded protein is CAWKQGADQPQHF.

The chain has TRBV19 and TRBJ1-5; TRBD1 matches 10 bases. Trimming cost V 8 bases and J 0 bases; bases outside gene matches: 13. This CDR3 is built from 18 residues. Germline values: CDR1 LNHDA, CDR2 SQIVND (reference sequence). CDR3 nucleotide sequence: TGTGCCAGTCAGGGACTTGGGACAGGGGTACATAGCAATCAGCCCCAGCATTTT. Translating it yields CASQGLGTGVHSNQPQHF.

V gene TRBV7-6 combines with J gene TRBJ2-3, with D uncertain. Germline V CDR1 and CDR2: SGHVS, FNYEAQ. V lost 5 bases, J lost 0 bases, and 9 bases lay in between. The CDR3 is made up of 14 amino acids. The CDR3 DNA reads TGTGCCAGCAGCCCAAGTCATAGCACAGATACGCAGTATTTT. Translating gives CASSPSHSTDTQYF.

This chain connects TRBV6-5 to TRBJ2-3; D uncertain. V was cut by 6 bases and J by 0 bases, with 10 bases left in between. The CDR3 is made up of 14 amino acids. Germline V gene lookup returns CDR1 MNHEY and CDR2 SVGAGI. The DNA of the CDR3 is TGTGCCAGCAGAAAAGGGCCTAGCACAGATACGCAGTATTTT. This translates into CASRKGPSTDTQYF.

V usage is TRBV19 and J usage is TRBJ2-3; 8 bases are shared with TRBD2. In germline, CDR1 is LNHDA, CDR2 SQIVND (reference sequence). V trimming: 3 bases; J trimming: 2 bases; junction bases outside the gene matches: 7. The CDR3 extends over 16 amino acids. CDR3 sequence reads: CASSMVAGQITDTQYF. In DNA, the CDR3 is TGTGCCAGTAGTATGGTAGCGGGGCAAATCACAGATACGCAGTATTTT.

This chain joins TRBV7-9 and TRBJ1-4, with D tentatively TRBD1 (5 bases). The germline V and J ends were trimmed by 2 bases and 5 bases, with 12 bases remaining between them. CDR1 and CDR2 (germline): SEHNR, FQNEAQ (reference sequence). CDR3 length: 15 residues. CDR3: CASSLLAGRNEKLFF. CDR3 coding DNA: TGTGCCAGCAGCTTATTGGCAGGGCGAAATGAAAAACTGTTTTTT.

The rearrangement uses TRBV19 and TRBJ1-1, with 7 nucleotides matching TRBD1. Germline V lookup: CDR1 LNHDA, CDR2 SQIVND (reference sequence). The V gene end was trimmed by 9 bases and the J gene end by 0 bases; junction bases not matched to a gene: 4. The CDR3 is made up of 13 amino acids. The CDR3 sequence: CASTTGMNTEAFF. The CDR3 region has the DNA TGTGCCAGCACGACAGGGATGAACACTGAAGCTTTCTTT.

The chain uses TRBV7-3 and TRBJ2-6; D gene unclear. V was trimmed by 2 bases and J by 0 bases, leaving 14 bases between them. This CDR3 contains 18 residues. From germline, CDR1 is SGHTA and CDR2 FQGTGA. In nucleotides, the CDR3 is TGTGCCAGCAGCTTAGGGCCCCGCGGTTCCTCTGGGGCCAACGTCCTGACTTTC. Encoded protein: CASSLGPRGSSGANVLTF.

The rearrangement joins TRBV10-3 to TRBJ1-2; 7 bases are shared with TRBD1. This CDR3 is built from 13 residues. The ends lost 2 bases at V and 7 bases at J; junction bases unmatched: 4. In germline, CDR1 is ENHRY, CDR2 SYGVKD. The CDR3 nucleotides read TGTGCCATCAGTGAGAGACAGGGTCTTGGCTACACCTTC. It codes for CAISERQGLGYTF.

The rearrangement uses TRBV6-1 and TRBJ1-6; D is possibly TRBD1 (6 bases). The V and J ends lost 0 bases and 7 bases respectively, with 13 bases between them. The CDR3 has 16 residues. Germline loops: CDR1 MNHNS, CDR2 SASEGT. The CDR3 region has the DNA TGTGCCAGCAGTGAAGCATACGGGGGGGCGAATTCACCCCTCCACTTT. Its translation: CASSEAYGGANSPLHF.